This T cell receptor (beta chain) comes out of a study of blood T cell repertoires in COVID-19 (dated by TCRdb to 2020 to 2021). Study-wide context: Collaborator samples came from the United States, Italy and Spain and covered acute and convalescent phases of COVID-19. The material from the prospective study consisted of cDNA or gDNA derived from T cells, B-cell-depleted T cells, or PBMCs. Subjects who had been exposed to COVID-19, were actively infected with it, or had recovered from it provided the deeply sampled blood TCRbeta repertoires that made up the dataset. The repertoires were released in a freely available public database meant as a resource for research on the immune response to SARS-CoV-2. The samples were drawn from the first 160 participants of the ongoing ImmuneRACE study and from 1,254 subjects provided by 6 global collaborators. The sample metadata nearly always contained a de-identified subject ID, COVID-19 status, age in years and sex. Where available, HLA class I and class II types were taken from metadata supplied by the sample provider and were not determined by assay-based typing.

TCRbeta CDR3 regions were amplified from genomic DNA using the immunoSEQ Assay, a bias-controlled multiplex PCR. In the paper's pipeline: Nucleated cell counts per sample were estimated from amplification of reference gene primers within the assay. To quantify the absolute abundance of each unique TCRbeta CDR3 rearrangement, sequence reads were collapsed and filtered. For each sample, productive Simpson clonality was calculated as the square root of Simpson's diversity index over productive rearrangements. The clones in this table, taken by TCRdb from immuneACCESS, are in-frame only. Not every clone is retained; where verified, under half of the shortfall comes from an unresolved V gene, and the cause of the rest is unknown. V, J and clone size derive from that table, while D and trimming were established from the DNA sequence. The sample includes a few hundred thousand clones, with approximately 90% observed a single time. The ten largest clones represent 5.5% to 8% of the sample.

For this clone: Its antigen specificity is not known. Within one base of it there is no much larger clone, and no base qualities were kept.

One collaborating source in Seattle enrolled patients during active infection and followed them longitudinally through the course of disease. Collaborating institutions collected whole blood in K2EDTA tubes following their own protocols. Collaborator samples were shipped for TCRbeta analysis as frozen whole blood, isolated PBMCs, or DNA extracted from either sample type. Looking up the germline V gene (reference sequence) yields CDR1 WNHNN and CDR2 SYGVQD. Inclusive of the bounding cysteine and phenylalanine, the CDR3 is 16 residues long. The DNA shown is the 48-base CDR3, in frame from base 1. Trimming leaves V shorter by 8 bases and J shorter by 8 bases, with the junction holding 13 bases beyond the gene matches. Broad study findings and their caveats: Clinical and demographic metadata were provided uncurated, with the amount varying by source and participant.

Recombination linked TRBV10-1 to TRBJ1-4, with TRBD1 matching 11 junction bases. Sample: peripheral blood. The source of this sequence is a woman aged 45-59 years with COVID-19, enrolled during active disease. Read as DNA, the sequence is TGCGCCAGCGGCGAGGACAGGGGGCCCTCGAGGGAAAAACTGTTTTTT. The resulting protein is CASGEDRGPSREKLFF.